This T cell receptor (beta chain) derives from a study of blood T cell repertoires in COVID-19. Study in general: Both acute and convalescent COVID-19 samples were obtained from the United States, Italy and Spain. PBMCs, B-cell-depleted T cells, or T cells provided the cDNA or gDNA that made up the material.

The CDR3 is made up of 14 amino acids. Trimming removed 5 bases from V and 3 bases from J; junction bases left unmatched: 5. Germline lookup yields CDR1 SGHTA and CDR2 FQGNSA. Source study methods: Quantification of nucleated cells was approximated via reference gene primer amplification. Method: immunoSEQ multiplex PCR; TCRdb's copy keeps in-frame clones and lacks some. V and J calls and clone size follow that table, whereas D and trimming were derived from the DNA. The data contain 13,000 or so clones, about 88% of them singletons. The TCR comes from a human donor in a cohort sampled during active COVID-19. The chain employs TRBV7-2 and TRBJ1-2, with 8 bases lining up with TRBD1. Sequencing input: peripheral blood. This CDR3 is CASSPGQGDYGYTF. The CDR3 nucleotides are TGTGCCAGCAGCCCCGGACAGGGAGACTATGGCTACACCTTC.